These T cell receptor beta chains were read from a single sample in a study of blood T cell repertoires in COVID-19. The repertoire was sequenced with immunoSEQ multiplex PCR; TCRdb's copy has only in-frame clones and lacks some. The table shows a few hundred thousand clones, with about 88% occurring only once. Sequencing input: PBMCs or T cells enriched from blood (not recorded which). Source of these receptors: a young woman who had recovered from COVID-19. The CDR3 runs from the conserved cysteine through the conserved F or W. The D gene is left open where the match is weak. Clone size is not always given. Where it is, it says once, few, many or a class for expanded clones.

size: once
D: NA
V: TRBV10-1
J: TRBJ2-7
CDR3: CASSGGPQGVHEQYF
DNA: TGCGCCAGCAGTGGGGGGCCACAGGGCGTTCACGAGCAGTACTTC

size: NA
D: NA
V: TRBV14
J: TRBJ1-2
CDR3: CASSQEARMIYGYTF
DNA: TGTGCCAGCAGCCAAGAGGCCAGGATGATCTATGGCTACACCTTC

size: NA
D: NA
V: TRBV27
J: TRBJ2-3
CDR3: CASSWVGSRTDTQYF
DNA: TGTGCCAGCAGTTGGGTCGGGAGTAGAACAGATACGCAGTATTTT

size: NA
D: TRBD2
V: TRBV27
J: TRBJ2-7
CDR3: CASSKGGRSYEQYF
DNA: TGTGCCAGCAGTAAGGGAGGGAGGTCATACGAGCAGTACTTC

size: NA
D: NA
V: TRBV2
J: TRBJ1-1
CDR3: CASTGGSEAFF
DNA: TGTGCCAGCACTGGGGGGTCTGAAGCTTTCTTT

size: NA
D: TRBD1
V: TRBV28
J: TRBJ2-7
CDR3: CASSLGQGPYEQYF
DNA: TGTGCCAGCAGCCTGGGACAGGGGCCCTACGAGCAGTACTTC

size: NA
D: TRBD2
V: TRBV6-1
J: TRBJ2-1
CDR3: CASSAIAGNFYNEQFF
DNA: TGTGCCAGCAGTGCTATAGCGGGGAACTTCTACAATGAGCAGTTCTTC

size: NA
D: NA
V: TRBV6-5
J: TRBJ1-1
CDR3: CASSPRLNTEAFF
DNA: TGTGCCAGCAGCCCCCGTTTGAACACTGAAGCTTTCTTT

size: NA
D: NA
V: TRBV5-1
J: TRBJ2-1
CDR3: CASSAVLGSYNEQFF
DNA: TGCGCCAGCAGCGCAGTGCTTGGCTCCTACAATGAGCAGTTCTTC

size: NA
D: TRBD2
V: TRBV6-5
J: TRBJ2-5
CDR3: CASSYSSGQETQYF
DNA: TGTGCCAGCAGTTACTCTAGCGGGCAAGAGACCCAGTACTTC

size: NA
D: TRBD1
V: TRBV9
J: TRBJ2-5
CDR3: CASSVGTGGSETQYF
DNA: TGTGCCAGCAGCGTGGGGACAGGGGGCTCGGAGACCCAGTACTTC

size: NA
D: NA
V: TRBV27
J: TRBJ1-5
CDR3: CASGGWSNQPQHF
DNA: TGTGCCAGCGGAGGGTGGAGCAATCAGCCCCAGCATTTT

size: NA
D: TRBD2
V: TRBV12-3/TRBV12-4
J: TRBJ2-5
CDR3: CASSGGAEETQYF
DNA: TGTGCCAGTAGCGGGGGGGCCGAGGAGACCCAGTACTTC

size: NA
D: NA
V: TRBV9
J: TRBJ1-1
CDR3: CASSVRTDPPEAFF
DNA: TGTGCCAGCAGCGTTCGGACAGACCCACCTGAAGCTTTCTTT

size: NA
D: NA
V: TRBV5-1
J: TRBJ2-1
CDR3: CASSSRQGGILERYEQFF
DNA: TGCGCCAGCAGTTCTCGTCAGGGGGGCATTCTGGAAAGGTATGAGCAGTTCTTC

size: NA
D: TRBD2
V: TRBV27
J: TRBJ2-1
CDR3: CASSFSGTYNEQFF
DNA: TGTGCCAGCAGTTTTAGCGGGACCTACAATGAGCAGTTCTTC

size: NA
D: TRBD1
V: TRBV5-5
J: TRBJ1-2
CDR3: CASSLAGTGGPNYGYTF
DNA: TGTGCCAGCAGCTTGGCCGGGACAGGCGGACCTAACTATGGCTACACCTTC

size: NA
D: NA
V: TRBV6-5
J: TRBJ2-1
CDR3: CAVARTAYNEQFF
DNA: TGTGCCGTCGCTAGGACAGCCTACAATGAGCAGTTCTTC

size: NA
D: NA
V: TRBV28
J: TRBJ2-5
CDR3: CASSSHEQETQYF
DNA: TGTGCCAGCAGTTCCCATGAGCAAGAGACCCAGTACTTC

size: NA
D: NA
V: TRBV10-2
J: TRBJ1-6
CDR3: CASRDTRYNSPLHF
DNA: TGCGCCAGCCGGGACACACGGTATAATTCACCCCTCCACTTT

size: NA
D: NA
V: TRBV6-5
J: TRBJ2-1
CDR3: CASLKDSSYNEQFF
DNA: TGTGCCAGCCTCAAAGACAGTTCCTACAATGAGCAGTTCTTC

size: few
D: NA
V: TRBV19
J: TRBJ1-1
CDR3: CASSIGQANTEAFF
DNA: TGTGCCAGTAGTATAGGACAGGCTAACACTGAAGCTTTCTTT

size: NA
D: NA
V: TRBV20-1
J: TRBJ1-1
CDR3: CSASRQTLNTEAFF
DNA: TGCAGTGCTAGTAGACAGACCTTGAACACTGAAGCTTTCTTT

size: NA
D: TRBD1
V: TRBV12-5
J: TRBJ2-3
CDR3: CASGLVQKDRGRPDTQYF
DNA: TGTGCTAGTGGTTTGGTACAAAAGGACAGGGGGCGACCAGATACGCAGTATTTT

size: NA
D: NA
V: TRBV5-1
J: TRBJ2-2
CDR3: CASSLADREDTGELFF
DNA: TGCGCCAGCAGCTTGGCCGACAGGGAGGACACCGGGGAGCTGTTTTTT

size: few
D: TRBD2
V: TRBV18
J: TRBJ2-7
CDR3: CASSPLAEPLGKYF
DNA: TGTGCCAGCTCGCCCCTAGCGGAGCCTCTCGGGAAGTACTTC

size: NA
D: TRBD1
V: TRBV5-4
J: TRBJ2-1
CDR3: CASSNTGTGTGNEQFF
DNA: TGTGCCAGCAGCAATACCGGGACAGGGACTGGAAATGAGCAGTTCTTC

size: NA
D: NA
V: TRBV10-3
J: TRBJ2-5
CDR3: CAISGQAQETQYF
DNA: TGTGCCATCAGTGGCCAGGCGCAAGAGACCCAGTACTTC

size: NA
D: TRBD1
V: TRBV28
J: TRBJ1-5
CDR3: CASSLRDRALSNQPQHF
DNA: TGTGCCAGCAGTTTAAGGGACAGGGCCCTCAGTAATCAGCCCCAGCATTTT

size: NA
D: NA
V: TRBV21-1
J: TRBJ1-5
CDR3: CASSKGQGFNQPQHF
DNA: TGTGCCAGCAGCAAGGGTCAGGGGTTCAATCAGCCCCAGCATTTT

size: NA
D: TRBD1
V: TRBV27
J: TRBJ2-2
CDR3: CASTTGQGNTGELFF
DNA: TGTGCCAGCACTACGGGACAGGGTAACACCGGGGAGCTGTTTTTT

size: NA
D: NA
V: TRBV7-2
J: TRBJ2-7
CDR3: CASSSLLFSPRGTYEQYF
DNA: TGTGCCAGCAGCTCCCTCCTTTTTTCCCCCCGGGGGACCTACGAGCAGTACTTC

size: NA
D: NA
V: TRBV15
J: TRBJ2-1
CDR3: CATSARGSYNEQFF
DNA: TGTGCCACCAGTGCAAGGGGCTCCTACAATGAGCAGTTCTTC

size: NA
D: TRBD1
V: TRBV18
J: TRBJ1-3
CDR3: CASSPTGVPGNTIYF
DNA: TGTGCCAGCTCTCCGACAGGGGTACCTGGAAACACCATATATTTT

size: NA
D: TRBD1
V: TRBV4-1
J: TRBJ1-1
CDR3: CASSAGQGVTEAFF
DNA: TGCGCCAGCAGCGCGGGACAGGGGGTAACTGAAGCTTTCTTT

size: NA
D: TRBD2
V: TRBV11-1
J: TRBJ2-1
CDR3: CASSLDYAGGLHEQFF
DNA: TGTGCCAGCAGCTTAGATTACGCGGGAGGGCTTCATGAGCAGTTCTTC

size: few
D: NA
V: TRBV5-6
J: TRBJ1-1
CDR3: CASSLDFRGNTEAFF
DNA: TGTGCCAGCAGCTTGGACTTTCGGGGGAACACTGAAGCTTTCTTT

size: NA
D: NA
V: TRBV28
J: TRBJ1-1
CDR3: CASSLQNTEAFF
DNA: TGTGCCAGCAGTTTACAGAACACTGAAGCTTTCTTT

size: NA
D: NA
V: TRBV28
J: TRBJ1-1
CDR3: CASSLGRGNTEAFF
DNA: TGTGCCAGCAGTTTAGGCAGGGGGAACACTGAAGCTTTCTTT

size: NA
D: NA
V: TRBV24-1
J: TRBJ1-6
CDR3: CATSAPGLKPSPLHF
DNA: TGTGCCACCAGCGCCCCGGGACTCAAACCCTCACCCCTCCACTTT

size: NA
D: NA
V: TRBV3-1/TRBV3-2
J: TRBJ1-5
CDR3: CASSRTDSNQPQHF
DNA: TGTGCCAGCAGCCGGACAGATAGCAATCAGCCCCAGCATTTT